The rows below give T cell receptor beta chains drawn from one sample of a study of T cell responses to AZD1222 COVID-19 vaccine. The method was immunoSEQ multiplex PCR; TCRdb's version includes in-frame clones alone and lacks a portion of them. The sample lists under 150,000 clones, roughly 88% seen once, with approximately 16% in the top ten. The sample was peripheral blood, taken on day 0 of AZD1222 vaccination. Source of these receptors: an adult in good health. CDR3s include the opening cysteine and the closing phenylalanine or tryptophan. A D gene is named only where the DNA matches it firmly. Size tells how often a clone was seen (once, few, many) or the class of an expanded clone, and some rows leave it out.

j_gene	v_gene	d_gene	abundance	CDR3nt	CDR3aa
TRBJ1-1	TRBV6-5	NA	NA	TGTGCCAGCAATTGGCAGAACACTGAAGCTTTCTTT	CASNWQNTEAFF
TRBJ1-4	TRBV19	TRBD1	few	TGTGCCAGTAGTGGGGGGTTGGGACAGGGGACTAAAAATGAAAAACTGTTTTTT	CASSGGLGQGTKNEKLFF
TRBJ1-1	TRBV7-2	NA	NA	TGTGCCAGCAGCCCCTATGGGGTTAACACTGAAGCTTTCTTT	CASSPYGVNTEAFF
TRBJ2-7	TRBV18	NA	NA	TGTGCCAGCTCACCACCGACCCGGGACGAGCAGTACTTC	CASSPPTRDEQYF
TRBJ1-2	TRBV5-4	NA	once	TGTGCCAGCACTTTCATAGATGGGGTGTATGGCTACACCTTC	CASTFIDGVYGYTF
TRBJ1-3	TRBV10-2	NA	NA	TGCGCCAGCTGGGACGAAGCCTTTCACTCTGGAAACACCATATATTTT	CASWDEAFHSGNTIYF
TRBJ2-1	TRBV4-3	NA	few	TGCGCCAGCAGCCAAGGCGGGGTATCCTACAATGAGCAGTTCTTC	CASSQGGVSYNEQFF
TRBJ1-1	TRBV3-1/TRBV3-2	NA	NA	TGTGCCAGCAGCCAAGCGGGGCAGGGTGGGGAAGCTTTCTTT	CASSQAGQGGEAFF
TRBJ1-2	TRBV7-2	NA	NA	TGTGCCAGCAGCCCCCCGGGACAAAGTAACTATGGCTACACCTTC	CASSPPGQSNYGYTF
TRBJ1-5	TRBV27	NA	NA	TGTGCCAGCAGTTTCAGAAGCAATCAGCCCCAGCATTTT	CASSFRSNQPQHF
TRBJ1-4	TRBV5-1	NA	NA	TGCGCCAGCAGGTTAACAGGGCTTGCTAATGAAAAACTGTTTTTT	CASRLTGLANEKLFF
TRBJ2-7	TRBV5-1	TRBD2	NA	TGCGCCAGCAGCTTGTTAGCGGGGGCGATCTACGAGCAGTACTTC	CASSLLAGAIYEQYF
TRBJ1-5	TRBV7-8	NA	NA	TGTGCCAGCAGCTTACAGAGGACCCTAAGCAATCAGCCCCAGCATTTT	CASSLQRTLSNQPQHF
TRBJ2-7	TRBV4-3	NA	NA	TGCGCCAGCAGCCAAGATCTACCCTACGAGGGGACCGGAAGGTACGAGCAGTACTTC	CASSQDLPYEGTGRYEQYF
TRBJ2-7	TRBV7-9	NA	NA	TGTGCCAGCAGCCCGCGGGACGCCGGCGAGCAGTACTTC	CASSPRDAGEQYF
TRBJ2-2	TRBV18	NA	NA	TGTGCCAGCTCACCCCGGATGGAAACCGGGGAGCTGTTTTTT	CASSPRMETGELFF
TRBJ2-6	TRBV19	NA	NA	TGTGCGGCATCCGGGGCCAACGTCCTGACTTTC	CAASGANVLTF
TRBJ2-5	TRBV7-2	TRBD2	NA	TGTGCCAGCAGCTTAGGCGGACTAGCGGCTAAAGAGACCCAGTACTTC	CASSLGGLAAKETQYF
TRBJ2-3	TRBV7-2	TRBD2	NA	TGTGCCAGCAGCGCCCGGACTAGCGGGGGGTACACAGATACGCAGTATTTT	CASSARTSGGYTDTQYF
TRBJ2-2	TRBV5-1	TRBD2	NA	TGCGCCAGCAGCTGGGGACTAGCGGCTTCGACCGGGGAGCTGTTTTTT	CASSWGLAASTGELFF
TRBJ1-2	TRBV19	TRBD1	NA	TGTGCCAGTAGTGCCAGGGGGCTCACTGGGTATGGCTACACCTTC	CASSARGLTGYGYTF
TRBJ1-4	TRBV10-3	NA	few	TGTGCCATCAGGGAGACGACAGTAAGCGAAAAACTGTTTTTT	CAIRETTVSEKLFF
TRBJ2-7	TRBV28	TRBD1	NA	TGTGCCAGCAGTCAAACAGGGGGCGGATTCTACGAGCAGTACTTC	CASSQTGGGFYEQYF
TRBJ2-7	TRBV6-5	TRBD1	few	TGTGCCAGCAGTACGTCCGGGACAGGGCCCCACGAGCAGTACTTC	CASSTSGTGPHEQYF